What follows are 12 T cell receptor beta chains derived from one specimen sequenced in a study of blood T cell repertoires in COVID-19. TCRdb's table, derived via immunoSEQ multiplex PCR, lists solely in-frame clones and lacks some. This table has more than 250,000 clones, around 80% appearing once. The material sequenced was peripheral blood. Receptors were obtained from a woman in her fifties or sixties with acute or convalescent COVID-19.

The genes are TRBV30 and TRBJ1-4; tentative D call: TRBD1 (6 bases). Germline lookup yields CDR1 GTSNPN and CDR2 SVGIG (reference sequence). The ends were cut back, 0 bases at V and 4 bases at J, with 9 bases in the middle. The CDR3 totals 14 residues. The CDR3 DNA follows: TGTGCCTGGAGTGTCGGGACATTTAATGAAAAACTGTTTTTT. It yields the protein CAWSVGTFNEKLFF. Full variable domain (remainder filled in from reference TRBV30 and TRBJ1-4): SQTIHQWPATLVQPVGSPLSLECTVEGTSNPNLYWYRQAAGRGLQLLFYSVGIGQISSEVPQNLSASRPQDRQFILSSKKLLLSDSGFYLCAWSVGTFNEKLFFGSGTQLSVL.

J is TRBJ1-5 and V is TRBV27; 7 nucleotides match TRBD1. The CDR3 totals 15 residues. V trimming: 7 bases; J trimming: 1 base; junction bases outside the gene matches: 7. Germline values: CDR1 MNHEY, CDR2 SMNVEV (reference sequence). The CDR3 sequence: CASNLKGASNQPQHF. The DNA for the CDR3 is TGTGCCAGCAACCTGAAGGGGGCGAGCAATCAGCCCCAGCATTTT.

The chain uses TRBV25-1 and TRBJ1-1, with 7 bases lining up with TRBD1. The CDR3 is 13 amino acids. Germline V gene data show CDR1 as MGHDK and CDR2 as SYGVNS. Trimming took 2 bases from V and 10 from J; bases not matched to a gene: 7. The CDR3 coding sequence is TGTGCCAGCAGTGAAACGACAGGGCCCAGAGCTTTCTTT. Translated, it gives CASSETTGPRAFF.

This clone came up once. This chain links TRBV2 with TRBJ1-1; 8 nucleotides line up with TRBD1. V was clipped by 8 bases and J by 6 bases; unmatched bases: 2. From germline, CDR1 is SNHLY and CDR2 FYNNEI. The CDR3 length is 11 residues. The CDR3 DNA sequence: TGTGCCAGCCAACAGGGGGCTGAAGCTTTCTTT. Translating it yields CASQQGAEAFF. Full variable domain (remainder filled in from reference TRBV2 and TRBJ1-1): EPEVTQTPSHQVTQMGQEVILRCVPISNHLYFYWYRQILGQKVEFLVSFYNNEISEKSEIFDDQFSVERPDGSNFTLKIRSTKLEDSAMYFCASQQGAEAFFGQGTRLTVV.

V is TRBV10-3 and J is TRBJ2-2; D unresolved. Trimming stripped 3 bases from V and 5 bases from J, with 4 bases between. CDR1 and CDR2 (germline): ENHRY, SYGVKD. The CDR3 is made up of 12 amino acids. In nucleotides, the CDR3 is TGTGCCATCAGTGAACGGACCGGGGAGCTGTTTTTT. It yields the protein CAISERTGELFF.

This clone was seen only once. V is TRBV6-6 and J is TRBJ1-6; D perhaps matches TRBD1 (5 bases). This CDR3 spans 15 amino acids. The germline CDR1 and CDR2 sequences are MNHNY and SVGAGI (reference sequence). V was pared by 0 bases and J by 9 bases, with 12 bases between. The CDR3: CASSYSDSRTSPLHF. CDR3 nucleotide sequence: TGTGCCAGCAGTTACTCAGACAGCCGCACTTCACCCCTCCACTTT.

This sequence joins TRBV5-1 and TRBJ1-6; D ambiguous. V lost 1 base and J 0 bases, leaving 8 bases between the germline ends. The germline V gene encodes CDR1 SGHRS and CDR2 YFSETQ. This CDR3 region has 16 residues. CDR3 bases: TGCGCCAGCAGCTTGTTGTCGAGCTCCTATAATTCACCCCTCCACTTT. Residues: CASSLLSSSYNSPLHF.

Here the CDR3 DNA reads TGCGCCAGCACTCTACAGGGGAAGAACACTGAAGCTTTCTTT. Its protein product is CASTLQGKNTEAFF. This chain joins TRBV5-1 and TRBJ1-1; TRBD1 matches at 7 bases. CDR1 and CDR2 from the germline V gene are SGHRS and YFSETQ. J lost 1 base, V lost 6 bases, and 6 bases had no gene match. The CDR3 has 14 amino acids.

The rearrangement joins TRBV19 to TRBJ1-5, with D possibly matching TRBD1 (6 bases). Looked up from germline, CDR1 is LNHDA and CDR2 is SQIVND (reference sequence). The CDR3 loop spans 18 amino acids. V was clipped by 7 bases and J by 1 base, with 23 bases between them. The CDR3 spells CASTRDGGGMSSNQPQHF. CDR3 nucleotides: TGTGCCAGTACCCGGGACGGTGGGGGCATGAGCAGCAATCAGCCCCAGCATTTT.

J is TRBJ2-5 and V is TRBV6-1; D gene uncertain. The V end lost 2 bases, the J end lost 7 bases, and 14 bases lay between the germline ends. Germline loops: CDR1 MNHNS, CDR2 SASEGT. This CDR3 contains 14 residues. The CDR3 spells CASSETRVLGTQYF. As DNA, the CDR3 is TGTGCCAGCAGTGAAACCCGGGTCTTAGGGACCCAGTACTTC.

The V and J genes are TRBV5-4 and TRBJ2-3, with 9 nucleotides matching TRBD1. Germline V gene lookup returns CDR1 SGHNT and CDR2 YYREEE (reference sequence). There are 15 residues in the CDR3. V shed 0 bases and J 4 bases; nucleotides not matched to a gene: 3. DNA for the CDR3: TGTGCCAGCAGCTTGGGACAGGGGGGGGCAGATACGCAGTATTTT. Translation gives CASSLGQGGADTQYF. Combining the CDR3 with reference TRBV5-4 and TRBJ2-3 gives the whole variable domain ETGVTQSPTHLIKTRGQQVTLRCSSQSGHNTVSWYQQALGQGPQFIFQYYREEENGRGNFPPRFSGLQFPNYSSELNVNALELDDSALYLCASSLGQGGADTQYFGPGTRLTVL.

This clone was seen a handful of times. The CDR3 here is CASSLGVSVDYEKLFF. In DNA, the CDR3 is TGCGCCAGCAGCTTGGGCGTATCGGTCGATTATGAAAAACTGTTTTTT. This chain links TRBV5-1 with TRBJ1-4; the D is unclear. The CDR3 is made up of 16 amino acids. CDR1 and CDR2 from the germline V gene are SGHRS and YFSETQ. Trimming pared 0 bases from V and 6 bases from J, leaving 15 bases between. Filled out from reference TRBV5-1 and TRBJ1-4, the complete variable domain reads KAGVTQTPRYLIKTRGQQVTLSCSPISGHRSVSWYQQTPGQGLQFLFEYFSETQRNKGNFPGRFSGRQFSNSRSEMNVSTLELGDSALYLCASSLGVSVDYEKLFFGSGTQLSVL.